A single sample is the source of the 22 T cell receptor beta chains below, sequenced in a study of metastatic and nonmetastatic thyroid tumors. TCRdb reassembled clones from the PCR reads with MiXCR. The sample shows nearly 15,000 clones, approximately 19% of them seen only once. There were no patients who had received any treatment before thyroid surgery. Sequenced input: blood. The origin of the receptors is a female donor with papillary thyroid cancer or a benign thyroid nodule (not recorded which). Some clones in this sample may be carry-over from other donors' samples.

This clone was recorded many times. The CDR3 region is CASSQVSDTQYF. The CDR3 DNA is TGTGCCAGCAGCCAAGTTTCAGATACGCAGTATTTT. The gene calls are TRBV3-1 and TRBJ2-3; D gene unclear. Germline lookup yields CDR1 LGHDT and CDR2 YNNKEL (reference sequence). Trimming removed 1 base at V and 4 bases at J, with 3 bases between. The CDR3 runs to 12 residues.

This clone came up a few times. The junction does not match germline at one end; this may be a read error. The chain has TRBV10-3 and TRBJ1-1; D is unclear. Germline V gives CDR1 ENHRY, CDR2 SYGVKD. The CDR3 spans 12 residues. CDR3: CSIMIGRTEAFF. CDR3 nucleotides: TGTTCCATCATGATTGGACGCACTGAAGCTTTCTTT.

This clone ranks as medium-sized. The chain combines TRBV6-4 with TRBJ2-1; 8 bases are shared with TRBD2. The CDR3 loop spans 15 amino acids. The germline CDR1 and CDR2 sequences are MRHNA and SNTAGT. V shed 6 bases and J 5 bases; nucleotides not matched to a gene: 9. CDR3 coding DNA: TGTGCCAGCAGAGAAGCGGGAGAGATGAACAATGAGCAGTTCTTC. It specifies CASREAGEMNNEQFF.

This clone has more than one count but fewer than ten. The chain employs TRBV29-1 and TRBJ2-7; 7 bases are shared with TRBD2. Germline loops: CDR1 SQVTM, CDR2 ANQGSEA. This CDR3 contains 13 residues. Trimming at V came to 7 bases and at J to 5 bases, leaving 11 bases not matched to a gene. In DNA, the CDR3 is TGCAGCGGTAAAGTGGGGGGGTTTGACGAGCAGTACTTC. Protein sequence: CSGKVGGFDEQYF.

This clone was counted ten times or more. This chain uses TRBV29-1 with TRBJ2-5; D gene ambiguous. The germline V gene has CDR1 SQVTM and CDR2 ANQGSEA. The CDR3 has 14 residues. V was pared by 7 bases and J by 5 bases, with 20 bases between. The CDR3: CSASSGGRSETQYF. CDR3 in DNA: TGCAGCGCGTCCTCGGGTGGGCGGAGTGAGACCCAGTACTTC.

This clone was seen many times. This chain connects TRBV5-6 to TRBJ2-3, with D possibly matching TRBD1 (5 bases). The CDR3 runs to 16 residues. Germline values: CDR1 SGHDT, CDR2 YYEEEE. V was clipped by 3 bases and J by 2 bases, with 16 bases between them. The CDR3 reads CASSWRGDSLTDTQYF. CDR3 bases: TGTGCCAGCAGCTGGCGTGGTGACAGTCTCACAGATACGCAGTATTTT. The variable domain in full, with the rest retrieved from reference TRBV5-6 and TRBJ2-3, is DAGVTQSPTHLIKTRGQQVTLRCSPKSGHDTVSWYQQALGQGPQFIFQYYEEEERQRGNFPDRFSGHQFPNYSSELNVNALLLGDSALYLCASSWRGDSLTDTQYFGPGTRLTVL.

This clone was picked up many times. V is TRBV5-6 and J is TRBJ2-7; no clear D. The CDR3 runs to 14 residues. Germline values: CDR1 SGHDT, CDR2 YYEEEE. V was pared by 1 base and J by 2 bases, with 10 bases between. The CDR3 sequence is CASSLYNRAYEQYF. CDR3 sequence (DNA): TGTGCCAGCAGCTTGTATAACAGAGCCTACGAGCAGTACTTC.

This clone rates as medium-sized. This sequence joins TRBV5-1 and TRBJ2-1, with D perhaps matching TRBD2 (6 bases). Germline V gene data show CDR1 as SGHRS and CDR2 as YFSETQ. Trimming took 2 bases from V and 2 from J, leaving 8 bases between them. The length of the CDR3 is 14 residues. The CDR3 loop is CASSLGTAYNEQFF. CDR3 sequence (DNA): TGCGCCAGCAGCTTAGGGACTGCCTACAATGAGCAGTTCTTC.

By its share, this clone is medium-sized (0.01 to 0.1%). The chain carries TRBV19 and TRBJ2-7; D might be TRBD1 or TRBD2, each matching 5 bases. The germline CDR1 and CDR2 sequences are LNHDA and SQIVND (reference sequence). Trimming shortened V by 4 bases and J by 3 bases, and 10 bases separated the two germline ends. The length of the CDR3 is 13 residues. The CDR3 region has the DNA TGTGCCAGTAGTACCCCTGGGGGCTACGAGCAGTACTTC. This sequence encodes CASSTPGGYEQYF.

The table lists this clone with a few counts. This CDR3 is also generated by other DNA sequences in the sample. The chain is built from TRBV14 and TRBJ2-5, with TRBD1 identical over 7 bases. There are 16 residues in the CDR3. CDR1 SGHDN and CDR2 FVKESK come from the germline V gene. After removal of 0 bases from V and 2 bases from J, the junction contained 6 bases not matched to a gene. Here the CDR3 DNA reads TGTGCCAGCAGCCAAGAGGGACAGTTGGAACAAGAGACCCAGTACTTC. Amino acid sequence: CASSQEGQLEQETQYF. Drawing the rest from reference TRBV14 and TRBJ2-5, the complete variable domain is EAGVTQFPSHSVIEKGQTVTLRCDPISGHDNLYWYRRVMGKEIKFLLHFVKESKQDESGMPNNRFLAERTGGTYSTLKVQPAELEDSGVYFCASSQEGQLEQETQYFGPGTRLLVL.

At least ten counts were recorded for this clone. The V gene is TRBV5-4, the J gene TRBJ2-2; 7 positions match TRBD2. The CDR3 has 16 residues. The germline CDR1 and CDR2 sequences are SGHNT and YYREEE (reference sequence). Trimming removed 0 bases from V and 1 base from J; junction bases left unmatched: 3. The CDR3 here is CASSLDGGRNTGELFF. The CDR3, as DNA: TGTGCCAGCAGCTTGGATGGCGGGAGGAACACCGGGGAGCTGTTTTTT.

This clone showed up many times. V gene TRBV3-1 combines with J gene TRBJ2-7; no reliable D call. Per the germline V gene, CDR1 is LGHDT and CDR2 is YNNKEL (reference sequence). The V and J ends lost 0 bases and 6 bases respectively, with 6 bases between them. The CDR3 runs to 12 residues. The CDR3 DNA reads TGTGCCAGCAGCCAAGACTCCGGCGAGCAGTACTTC. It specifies CASSQDSGEQYF.

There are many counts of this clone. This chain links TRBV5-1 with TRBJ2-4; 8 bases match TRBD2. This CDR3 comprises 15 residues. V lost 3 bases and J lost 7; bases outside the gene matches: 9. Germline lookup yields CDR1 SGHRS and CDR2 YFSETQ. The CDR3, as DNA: TGCGCCAGCAGCTCCTCCGGGACTAGGGGTAACATTCAGTACTTC. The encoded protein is CASSSSGTRGNIQYF.

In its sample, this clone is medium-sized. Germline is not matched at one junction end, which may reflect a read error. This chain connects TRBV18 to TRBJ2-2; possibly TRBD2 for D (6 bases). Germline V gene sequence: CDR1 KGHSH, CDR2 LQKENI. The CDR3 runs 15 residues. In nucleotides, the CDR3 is TGTGCCAGCTCATCACCACGGGAGCGTGCCGGGGAGCTGTTTTTT. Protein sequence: CASSSPRERAGELFF.

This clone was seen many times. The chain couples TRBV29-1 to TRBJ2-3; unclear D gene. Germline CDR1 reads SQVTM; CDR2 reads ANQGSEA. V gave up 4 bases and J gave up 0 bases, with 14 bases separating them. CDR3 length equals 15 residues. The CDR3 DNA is TGCAGCGTTGGGGCTACTACTTCTAGCACAGATACGCAGTATTTT. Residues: CSVGATTSSTDTQYF.

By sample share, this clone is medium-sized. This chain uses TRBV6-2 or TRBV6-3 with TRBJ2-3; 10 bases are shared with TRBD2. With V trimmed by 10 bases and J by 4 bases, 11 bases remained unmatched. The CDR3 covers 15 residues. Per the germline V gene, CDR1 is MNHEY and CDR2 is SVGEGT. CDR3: CATAMPSGSSDTQYF. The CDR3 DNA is TGTGCCACAGCGATGCCTAGCGGGAGTTCAGATACGCAGTATTTT.

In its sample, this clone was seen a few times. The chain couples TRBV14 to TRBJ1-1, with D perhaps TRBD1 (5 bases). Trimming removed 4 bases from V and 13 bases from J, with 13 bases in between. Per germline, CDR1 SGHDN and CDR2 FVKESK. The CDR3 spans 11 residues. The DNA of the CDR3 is TGTGCCAGCAGCCCTAGCGGGAGGGGTTTCTTT. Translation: CASSPSGRGFF.

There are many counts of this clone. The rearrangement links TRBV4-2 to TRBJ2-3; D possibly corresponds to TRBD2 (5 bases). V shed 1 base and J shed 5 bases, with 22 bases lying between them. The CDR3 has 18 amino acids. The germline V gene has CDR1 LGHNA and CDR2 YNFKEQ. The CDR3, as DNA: TGTGCCAGCAGCCAAGCTACCACTAGATCCGCGGAGGTAGATACGCAGTATTTT. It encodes CASSQATTRSAEVDTQYF.

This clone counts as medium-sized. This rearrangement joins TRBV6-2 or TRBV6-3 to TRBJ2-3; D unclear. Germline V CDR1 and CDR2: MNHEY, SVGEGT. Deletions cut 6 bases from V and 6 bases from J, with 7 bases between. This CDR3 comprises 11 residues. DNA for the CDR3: TGTGCCAGCAGAACACTGGATACGCAGTATTTT. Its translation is CASRTLDTQYF.

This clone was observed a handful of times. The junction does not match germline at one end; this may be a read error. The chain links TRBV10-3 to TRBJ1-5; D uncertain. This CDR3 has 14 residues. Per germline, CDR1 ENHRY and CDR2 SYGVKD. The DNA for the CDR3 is TGTGCCATCGGTGAGTTTAGTGAAAATCAGCCCCAGCATTTT. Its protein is CAIGEFSENQPQHF.

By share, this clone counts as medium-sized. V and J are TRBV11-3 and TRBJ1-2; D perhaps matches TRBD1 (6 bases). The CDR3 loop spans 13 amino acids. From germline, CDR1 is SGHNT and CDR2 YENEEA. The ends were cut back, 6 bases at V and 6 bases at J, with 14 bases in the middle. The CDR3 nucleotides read TGTGCCAGCAGTGGGGGCACTTGGGATGGCTACACCTTC. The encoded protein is CASSGGTWDGYTF.

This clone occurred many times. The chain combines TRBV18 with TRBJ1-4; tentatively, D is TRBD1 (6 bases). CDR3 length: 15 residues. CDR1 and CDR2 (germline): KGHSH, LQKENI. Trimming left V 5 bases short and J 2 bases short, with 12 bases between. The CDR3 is CASSANRATNEKLFF. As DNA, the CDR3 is TGTGCCAGCTCAGCCAACAGGGCTACTAATGAAAAACTGTTTTTT.